The 23 T cell receptor beta chains presented below share a single source sample, sequenced in a study of blood T cell repertoires in COVID-19. Profiled with immunoSEQ multiplex PCR; TCRdb holds only in-frame clones, not every one. This table holds around 90,000 clones, roughly 87% found once. The sample consisted of peripheral blood. These receptors originate from a male donor with acute or convalescent COVID-19.

This clone appeared a few times. V usage is TRBV5-4 and J usage is TRBJ1-1; TRBD1 is a possible D gene (6 bases). Germline V gene data show CDR1 as SGHNT and CDR2 as YYREEE (reference sequence). The V gene lost 4 bases and the J gene lost 3 bases, with 10 bases spanning the gap. The CDR3 is 13 residues long. CDR3 bases: TGTGCCAGCAGCCGGGACATCTACACTGAAGCTTTCTTT. Translated: CASSRDIYTEAFF.

This clone was found a few times. The gene calls are TRBV5-1 and TRBJ1-4, with D possibly being TRBD1 (5 bases). The germline V and J ends were trimmed by 4 bases and 0 bases, with 10 bases remaining between them. CDR1 is SGHRS, CDR2 YFSETQ, per germline. The CDR3 runs to 15 residues. DNA of the CDR3: TGCGCCAGCAGCGGCCCAGGGACAACTAATGAAAAACTGTTTTTT. Amino acid sequence: CASSGPGTTNEKLFF.

The chain uses TRBV28 and TRBJ2-1; TRBD2 matches at 13 bases. This CDR3 has 17 residues. Germline loops: CDR1 MDHEN, CDR2 SYDVKM. V gave up 5 bases and J gave up 1 base; unmatched junction bases: 5. The CDR3 bases are TGTGCCAGCAGTGGTACTAGCGGGGGGGCTTCCTACAATGAGCAGTTCTTC. Residues: CASSGTSGGASYNEQFF.

The chain employs TRBV5-1 and TRBJ2-7; the match to TRBD2 covers 11 bases. The CDR3 sequence is 16 residues long. Germline CDR1 SGHRS, CDR2 YFSETQ. Losses at the gene ends were 3 bases for V and 0 bases for J; bases not matched to a gene: 5. CDR3 protein: CASSSKTSGVSYEQYF. Written as DNA, the CDR3 is TGCGCCAGCAGCTCCAAGACTAGCGGGGTCTCCTACGAGCAGTACTTC.

This clone was detected only once. The chain is built from TRBV7-2 and TRBJ2-3; TRBD2 matches at 13 bases. After removal of 5 bases from V and 3 bases from J, the junction contained 11 bases not matched to a gene. CDR3 length: 18 amino acids. Germline V gene lookup returns CDR1 SGHTA and CDR2 FQGNSA. CDR3 in amino acids: CASSQTSGGAGWTDTQYF. The CDR3 DNA reads TGTGCCAGCAGCCAAACTAGCGGGGGGGCCGGGTGGACAGATACGCAGTATTTT.

The chain is built from TRBV3-1 (or the pseudogene TRBV3-2) and TRBJ2-4; TRBD2 is a possible D gene (5 bases). Trimming shortened V by 0 bases and J by 1 base, and 7 bases separated the two germline ends. Germline V gene lookup returns CDR1 LGHDT and CDR2 YNNKEL (reference sequence). This CDR3 region has 15 residues. CDR3 DNA sequence: TGTGCCAGCAGCCAAGAGACGGGGGCCAAAAACATTCAGTACTTC. Its translation: CASSQETGAKNIQYF.

The chain carries TRBV15 and TRBJ1-6; D uncertain. Looked up from germline, CDR1 is LNHNV and CDR2 is YYDKDF (reference sequence). This CDR3 is 15 amino acids long. V was trimmed by 0 bases and J by 7 bases, leaving 10 bases between them. The CDR3: CATSRDVGGNSPLHF. In nucleotides, the CDR3 is TGTGCCACCAGCAGAGATGTGGGCGGGAATTCACCCCTCCACTTT. The full variable domain, rest sourced from reference TRBV15 and TRBJ1-6, is DAMVIQNPRYQVTQFGKPVTLSCSQTLNHNVMYWYQQKSSQAPKLLFHYYDKDFNNEADTPDNFQSRRPNTSFCFLDIRSPGLGDTAMYLCATSRDVGGNSPLHFGNGTRLTVT.

The CDR3: CASRGTGGTGELFF. CDR3 sequence (DNA): TGTGCCAGCAGAGGTACAGGGGGCACCGGGGAGCTGTTTTTT. The J gene is TRBJ2-2, the V gene TRBV28; 8 bases map to TRBD1. The germline gives CDR1 MDHEN, CDR2 SYDVKM. V lost 6 bases, J lost 4 bases, and 4 bases stayed unmatched. The CDR3 is 14 amino acids.

The chain couples TRBV5-4 to TRBJ1-4; possibly TRBD1 for D (6 bases). CDR1 and CDR2 from the germline V gene are SGHNT and YYREEE (reference sequence). This CDR3 has 17 amino acids. The V end was cut by 0 bases, the J end by 1 base, with 13 bases between. CDR3 DNA sequence: TGTGCCAGCAGCTTGGGGCCACAGGGCGGAACTAATGAAAAACTGTTTTTT. Encoded protein: CASSLGPQGGTNEKLFF.

This clone was recorded only once. V and J are TRBV19 and TRBJ2-2; TRBD1 agrees at 7 bases. The germline CDR1 and CDR2 sequences are LNHDA and SQIVND (reference sequence). V was pared by 4 bases and J by 2 bases, with 7 bases of the junction left unmatched. CDR3 length equals 16 residues. CDR3 DNA sequence: TGTGCCAGTAGTAGGGACAGCCTACCAAACACCGGGGAGCTGTTTTTT. It codes for CASSRDSLPNTGELFF.

The chain carries TRBV18 and TRBJ1-5, with D unclear. The CDR3 is 13 amino acids. V lost 2 bases and J 8 bases, leaving 10 bases between the germline ends. From germline, CDR1 is KGHSH and CDR2 LQKENI. The CDR3 sequence is CASSPISEEPQHF. The CDR3 nucleotides are TGTGCCAGCTCACCAATAAGCGAGGAGCCCCAGCATTTT.

The rearrangement uses TRBV19 and TRBJ2-3; 9 nucleotides agree with TRBD1. CDR1 is LNHDA and CDR2 is SQIVND in the germline V gene (reference sequence). J lost 3 bases, V lost 5 bases, and 3 bases had no gene match. This CDR3 comprises 14 residues. The CDR3 loop reads CASSPGTGTDTQYF. In DNA form, the CDR3 reads TGTGCCAGTAGTCCGGGGACAGGGACAGATACGCAGTATTTT.

This clone was counted a few times. The chain recombines TRBV18 with TRBJ1-6; D is uncertain. Trimming shortened V by 3 bases and J by 5 bases, and 5 bases separated the two germline ends. CDR1 and CDR2 (germline): KGHSH, LQKENI. The CDR3 is 13 residues long. The CDR3 region is CASSPRDNSPLHF. In DNA, the CDR3 is TGTGCCAGCTCACCCCGGGATAATTCACCCCTCCACTTT.

This clone was observed a few times. The chain has TRBV3-1 (or the pseudogene TRBV3-2) and TRBJ2-5; 15 bases fit TRBD2. The germline CDR1 and CDR2 sequences are LGHDT and YNNKEL (reference sequence). CDR3 length: 14 residues. The ends lost 4 bases at V and 13 bases at J; junction bases unmatched: 7. The CDR3 reads CASSPGGLAGGPYF. As DNA, the CDR3 is TGTGCCAGCAGCCCGGGGGGACTAGCGGGGGGCCCGTACTTC.

The chain uses TRBV10-3 and TRBJ2-7, with D perhaps TRBD2 (5 bases). This CDR3 region has 14 residues. CDR1 is ENHRY, CDR2 SYGVKD, per germline. Trimming pared 3 bases from V and 5 bases from J, leaving 14 bases between. The CDR3, as DNA: TGTGCCATCAGTGACCCCGGACTGCTAGACGAGCAGTACTTC. Encoded protein: CAISDPGLLDEQYF.

DNA of the CDR3: TGTGCCAGCAGCTTAGTGGGGCTGTCCTCTGGGGCCAACGTCCTGACTTTC. Its translation: CASSLVGLSSGANVLTF. This chain connects TRBV7-2 to TRBJ2-6; tentative D call: TRBD1 (5 bases). The CDR3 contains 17 residues. Trimming shortened V by 1 base and J by 0 bases, and 10 bases separated the two germline ends. Germline lookup yields CDR1 SGHTA and CDR2 FQGNSA.

This clone was seen more than once but under ten times. The chain uses TRBV10-3 and TRBJ1-1; the match to TRBD1 covers 9 bases. The CDR3 totals 14 residues. V lost 10 bases to trimming and J lost 3 bases; unmatched junction nucleotides: 9. Germline values: CDR1 ENHRY, CDR2 SYGVKD. In nucleotides, the CDR3 is TGTGCCAGAGGACAGGGGCCAAGGGACACTGAAGCTTTCTTT. Translating gives CARGQGPRDTEAFF.

The chain carries TRBV28 and TRBJ2-1, with D possibly TRBD1 on 6 matching bases. The CDR3 length is 16 residues. Germline V gene data show CDR1 as MDHEN and CDR2 as SYDVKM. The V end lost 5 bases, the J end lost 4 bases, and 18 bases lay between the germline ends. CDR3: CASSPTRGPGYNEQFF. CDR3 bases: TGTGCCAGCAGTCCCACCAGGGGCCCGGGGTACAATGAGCAGTTCTTC.

The DNA for the CDR3 is TGTGCCAGCAAGAAGGAGACAGGGGCGAGTACCGGGGAGCTGTTTTTT. Its protein product is CASKKETGASTGELFF. The chain carries TRBV5-8 and TRBJ2-2; 8 nucleotides line up with TRBD1. V lost 6 bases, J lost 5 bases, and 12 bases stayed unmatched. From germline, CDR1 is SGHTS and CDR2 YDEGEE. The CDR3 consists of 16 residues.

J is TRBJ2-3 and V is TRBV18; weak D call: TRBD2 (6 bases). The CDR3 extends over 15 amino acids. V shed 3 bases and J shed 6 bases, with 16 bases lying between them. Per the germline V gene, CDR1 is KGHSH and CDR2 is LQKENI. The CDR3 is CASSPAGPYADTQYF. CDR3 bases: TGTGCCAGCTCACCCGCGGGACCCTACGCGGATACGCAGTATTTT. Full variable domain (rest looked up from reference TRBV18 and TRBJ2-3): NAGVMQNPRHLVRRRGQEARLRCSPMKGHSHVYWYRQLPEEGLKFMVYLQKENIIDESGMPKERFSAEFPKEGPSILRIQQVVRGDSAAYFCASSPAGPYADTQYFGPGTRLTVL.

The gene calls are TRBV20-1 and TRBJ2-1; 12 bases map to TRBD2. This CDR3 is 16 amino acids long. The J segment lost 7 bases and the V segment lost 3 bases, leaving 10 bases of the junction unmatched. Per the germline V gene, CDR1 is DFQATT and CDR2 is SNEGSKA (reference sequence). CDR3 residues: CSASALAGGPGNEQFF. The CDR3 DNA reads as TGCAGTGCTAGTGCCCTAGCGGGGGGGCCGGGGAATGAGCAGTTCTTC.

The chain carries TRBV10-1 and TRBJ2-7; 8 nucleotides line up with TRBD1. Germline V gene sequence: CDR1 WNHNN, CDR2 SYGVQD (reference sequence). CDR3 length: 14 amino acids. With V trimmed by 3 bases and J by 4 bases, 5 bases remained unmatched. CDR3 residues: CASSDAGGAYEQYF. The CDR3 DNA reads as TGCGCCAGCAGTGACGCAGGGGGCGCGTACGAGCAGTACTTC.

This chain uses TRBV9 with TRBJ2-7; no reliable D call. The length of the CDR3 is 14 residues. The ends were cut back, 0 bases at V and 3 bases at J, with 10 bases in the middle. Germline CDR1 reads SGDLS; CDR2 reads YYNGEE. Here the CDR3 reads CASSVGGNGYEQYF. CDR3 coding DNA: TGTGCCAGCAGCGTAGGAGGAAACGGCTACGAGCAGTACTTC.